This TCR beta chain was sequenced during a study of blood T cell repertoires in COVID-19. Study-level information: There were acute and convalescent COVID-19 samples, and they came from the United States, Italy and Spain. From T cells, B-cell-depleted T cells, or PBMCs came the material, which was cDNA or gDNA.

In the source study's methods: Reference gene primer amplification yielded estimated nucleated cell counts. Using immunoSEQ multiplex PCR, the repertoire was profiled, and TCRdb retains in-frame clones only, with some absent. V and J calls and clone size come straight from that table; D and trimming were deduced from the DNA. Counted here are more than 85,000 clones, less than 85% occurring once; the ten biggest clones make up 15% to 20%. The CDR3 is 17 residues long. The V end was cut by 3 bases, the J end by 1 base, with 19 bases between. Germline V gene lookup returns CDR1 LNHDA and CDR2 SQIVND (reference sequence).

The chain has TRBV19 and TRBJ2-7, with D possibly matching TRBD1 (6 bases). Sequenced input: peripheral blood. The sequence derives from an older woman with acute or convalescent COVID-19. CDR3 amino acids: CASSILGAGTESYEQYF. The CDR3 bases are TGTGCCAGTAGTATTCTGGGGGCCGGGACCGAATCCTACGAGCAGTACTTC.